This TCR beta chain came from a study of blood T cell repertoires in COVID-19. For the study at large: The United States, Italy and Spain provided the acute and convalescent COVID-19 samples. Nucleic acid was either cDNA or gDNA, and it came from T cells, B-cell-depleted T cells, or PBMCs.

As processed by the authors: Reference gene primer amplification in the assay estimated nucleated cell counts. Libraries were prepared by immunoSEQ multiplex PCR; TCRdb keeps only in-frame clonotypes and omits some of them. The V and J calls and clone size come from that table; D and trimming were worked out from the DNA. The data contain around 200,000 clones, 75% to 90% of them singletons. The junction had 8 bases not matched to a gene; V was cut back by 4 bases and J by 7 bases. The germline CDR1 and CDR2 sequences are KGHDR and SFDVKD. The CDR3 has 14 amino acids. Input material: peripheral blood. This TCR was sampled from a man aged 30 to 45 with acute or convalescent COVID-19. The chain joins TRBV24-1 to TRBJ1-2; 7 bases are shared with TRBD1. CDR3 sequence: CATSDPRGLSGYTF. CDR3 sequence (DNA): TGTGCCACCAGTGACCCAAGGGGGCTCTCTGGCTACACCTTC.